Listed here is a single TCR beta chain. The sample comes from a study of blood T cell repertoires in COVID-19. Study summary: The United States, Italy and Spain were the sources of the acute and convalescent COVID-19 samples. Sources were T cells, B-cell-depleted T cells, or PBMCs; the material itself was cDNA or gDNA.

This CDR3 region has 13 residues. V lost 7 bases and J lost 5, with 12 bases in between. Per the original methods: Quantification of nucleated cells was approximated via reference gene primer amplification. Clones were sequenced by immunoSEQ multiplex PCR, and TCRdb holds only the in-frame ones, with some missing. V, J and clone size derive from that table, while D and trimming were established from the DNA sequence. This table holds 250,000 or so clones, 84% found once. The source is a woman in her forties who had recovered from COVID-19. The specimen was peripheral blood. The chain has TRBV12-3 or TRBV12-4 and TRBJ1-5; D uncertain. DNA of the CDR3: TGTGCCAGCACCCCGACACCTTATCAGCCCCAGCATTTT. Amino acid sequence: CASTPTPYQPQHF.